The T cell receptor beta chain described here comes from a study of blood T cell repertoires in COVID-19. Study-wide background: The analysed material was cDNA or gDNA that came from T cells, B-cell-depleted T cells, or PBMCs.

Study processing details: By means of reference gene primer amplification, nucleated cell counts were estimated. This table comes from immunoSEQ multiplex PCR, and its TCRdb copy is limited to in-frame clones, with some not included. V and J calls plus clone size are reproduced from that table; the DNA served to infer D and trimming. Altogether some 240,000 clones are present, around 84% being singletons, with the ten largest covering about 13%. CDR1 and CDR2 (germline): SGHAT, FQNNGV. Trimming cost V 0 bases and J 5 bases, with 10 bases left between them. This CDR3 has 14 residues. This TCR derives from a human donor in a cohort sampled during active COVID-19. The genes are TRBV11-2 and TRBJ2-5; D is unclear. The sample was peripheral blood. The CDR3 loop reads CASSLDPPRETQYF. As DNA, the CDR3 is TGTGCCAGCAGCTTAGATCCCCCGAGGGAGACCCAGTACTTC.